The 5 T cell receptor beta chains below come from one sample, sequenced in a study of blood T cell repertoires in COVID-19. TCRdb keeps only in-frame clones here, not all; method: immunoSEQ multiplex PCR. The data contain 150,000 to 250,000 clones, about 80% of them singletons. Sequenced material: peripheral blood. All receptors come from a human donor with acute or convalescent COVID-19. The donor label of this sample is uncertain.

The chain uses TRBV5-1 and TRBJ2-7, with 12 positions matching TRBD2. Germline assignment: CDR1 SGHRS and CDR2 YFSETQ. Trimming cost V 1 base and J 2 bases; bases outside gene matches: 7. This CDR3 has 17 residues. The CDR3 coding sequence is TGCGCCAGCAGCTTGAATCCTAGCGGGAGGGGGCCCTACGAGCAGTACTTC. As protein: CASSLNPSGRGPYEQYF.

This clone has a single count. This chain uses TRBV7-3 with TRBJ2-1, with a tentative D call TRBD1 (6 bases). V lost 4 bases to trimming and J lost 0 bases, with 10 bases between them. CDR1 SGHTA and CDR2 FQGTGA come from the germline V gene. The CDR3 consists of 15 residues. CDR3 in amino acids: CASSSQGSSYNEQFF. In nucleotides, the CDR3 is TGTGCCAGCAGCTCCCAGGGGAGCTCCTACAATGAGCAGTTCTTC. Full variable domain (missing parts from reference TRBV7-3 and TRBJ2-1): GAGVSQTPSNKVTEKGKYVELRCDPISGHTALYWYRQSLGQGPEFLIYFQGTGAADDSGLPNDRFFAVRPEGSVSTLKIQRTERGDSAVYLCASSSQGSSYNEQFFGPGTRLTVL.

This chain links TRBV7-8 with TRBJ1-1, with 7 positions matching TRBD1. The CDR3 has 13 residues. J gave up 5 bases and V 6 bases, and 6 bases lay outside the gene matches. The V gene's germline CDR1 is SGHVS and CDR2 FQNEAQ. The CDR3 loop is CASRLAGGTEAFF. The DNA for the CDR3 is TGTGCCAGCAGGCTGGCAGGGGGGACTGAAGCTTTCTTT.

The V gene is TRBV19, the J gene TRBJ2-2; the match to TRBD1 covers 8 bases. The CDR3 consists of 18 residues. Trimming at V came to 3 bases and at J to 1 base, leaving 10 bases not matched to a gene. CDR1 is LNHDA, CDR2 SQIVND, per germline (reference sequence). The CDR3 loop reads CASSIGQGVGGNTGELFF. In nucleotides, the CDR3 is TGTGCCAGTAGTATTGGACAGGGAGTCGGAGGGAACACCGGGGAGCTGTTTTTT.

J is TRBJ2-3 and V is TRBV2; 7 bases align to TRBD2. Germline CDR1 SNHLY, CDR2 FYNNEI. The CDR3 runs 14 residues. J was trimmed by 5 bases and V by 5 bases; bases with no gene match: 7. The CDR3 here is CASSRAGLGDTQYF. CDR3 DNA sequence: TGTGCCAGCAGTAGAGCGGGATTAGGAGATACGCAGTATTTT.